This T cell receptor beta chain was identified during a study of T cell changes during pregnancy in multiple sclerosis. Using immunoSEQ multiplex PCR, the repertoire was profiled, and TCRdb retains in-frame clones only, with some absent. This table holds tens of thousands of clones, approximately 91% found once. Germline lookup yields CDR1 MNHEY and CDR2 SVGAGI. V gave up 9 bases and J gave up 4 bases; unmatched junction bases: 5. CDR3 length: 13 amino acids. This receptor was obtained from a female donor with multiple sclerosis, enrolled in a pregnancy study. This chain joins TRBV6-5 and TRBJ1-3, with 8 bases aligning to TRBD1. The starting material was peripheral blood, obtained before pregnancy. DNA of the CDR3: TGTGCCAGTAAGACAGGGGCCGGAAACACCATATATTTT. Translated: CASKTGAGNTIYF.